This section outlines one T cell receptor beta chain sequence together with its context. No antigen is known for it. V lost 7 bases and J 4 bases, leaving 10 bases between the germline ends. The CDR3 is made up of 12 amino acids. CDR1 and CDR2 (germline): LNHDA, SQIVND (reference sequence). This entry comes from a study of shared clonotypes between healthy human individuals. Overall study findings and caveats: Clonotype sharing among donors likely depends on sequencing depth.

The repertoire was sequenced with immunoSEQ multiplex PCR; TCRdb's copy has only in-frame clones and lacks some. The table has about 1 million clones, roughly 75% seen once; the top ten hold nearly 1.5%. The specimen was memory CD4+ T cells sorted from blood. The sample's subset: CD45RA-negative fraction. J is TRBJ1-2 and V is TRBV19; D possibly corresponds to TRBD1 (5 bases). The TCR was taken from a man aged 18 to 30 in good health. CDR3 sequence: CASNRQGYGYTF. The CDR3 nucleotides are TGTGCCAGTAATCGCCAGGGCTATGGCTACACCTTC.